This TCR beta chain was found in a study of Ad26.COV2.S vaccination and SARS-CoV-2 variants. Data came from immunoSEQ multiplex PCR; TCRdb stores just in-frame clones and leaves some out. In the table there are 350,000 to 500,000 clones, roughly 87% of which are singletons. The treatment: over 15 received Ad26.COV2.S at low or high dose, single or two shots; 5 received placebo; per-sample allocation not given. Sampling was performed 63 days after the first vaccine or placebo injection. This receptor was obtained from a person between 18 and 59 years old who received the Ad26.COV2.S COVID-19 vaccine or a placebo. Sequenced here: peripheral blood, sampled in a trial of Ad26.COV2.S vaccine versus placebo.

The CDR3 reads CASSLRESSTDTQYF. The CDR3, as DNA: TGCGCCAGCAGCCTTCGGGAGTCTAGCACAGATACGCAGTATTTT. The chain joins TRBV4-3 to TRBJ2-3, with TRBD2 as a possible D gene (6 bases). Germline CDR1 and CDR2: LGHNA and YSLEER. CDR3 length: 15 residues. V was clipped by 4 bases and J by 0 bases, with 11 bases between them.